The T cell receptor (beta chain) under discussion was sequenced for a study of T cells in Graves' hyperthyroidism and ophthalmopathy. Study information: Peripheral blood was drawn at first diagnosis, prior to all treatment.

General study results and limits: Among clonotypes expanded in thyroid above 0.001, most were also found in blood.

In germline, CDR1 is MDHEN, CDR2 SYDVKM. CDR3 length equals 14 residues. V lost 5 bases to trimming and J lost 2 bases; unmatched junction nucleotides: 4. Authors of the study amplified TCR beta CDR3 regions from RNA transcripts. An initial round of RT-PCR targeting the TCR CDR3 relied on the HTBI primer set. In TCRdb, the multiplex PCR reads were re-called with MiXCR into one record per CDR3 protein. The sample includes fewer than 800,000 distinct CDR3 sequences, approximately 16% seen only once; the top ten take roughly 8%. This clonotype was observed a few times. Its target is unknown. Patients with uncontrolled infections, other autoimmune diseases, pregnancy or lactation were excluded.

This clonotype was sampled from a man aged 18 to 29 with Graves' hyperthyroidism. The sample taken for sequencing was blood. The chain links TRBV28 to TRBJ2-3; 7 positions match TRBD2. In DNA form, the CDR3 reads TGTGCCAGCAGTAAGCGGGACTACACAGATACGCAGTATTTT. Translated: CASSKRDYTDTQYF.